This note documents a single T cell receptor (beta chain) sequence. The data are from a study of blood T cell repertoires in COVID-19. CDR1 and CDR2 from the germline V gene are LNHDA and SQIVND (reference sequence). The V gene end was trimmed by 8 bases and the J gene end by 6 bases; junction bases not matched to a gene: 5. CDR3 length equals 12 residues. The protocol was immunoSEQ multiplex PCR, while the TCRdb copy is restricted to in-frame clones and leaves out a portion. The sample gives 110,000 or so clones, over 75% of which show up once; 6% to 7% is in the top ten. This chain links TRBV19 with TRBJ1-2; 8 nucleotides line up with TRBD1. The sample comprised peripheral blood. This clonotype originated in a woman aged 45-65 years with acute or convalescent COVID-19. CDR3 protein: CASVTTGDGYTF. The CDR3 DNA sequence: TGTGCCAGTGTTACGACAGGGGATGGCTACACCTTC.